The 25 T cell receptor beta chains given below trace back to one sample, sequenced in a study of blood T cells in healthy people across ages. Sample-barcoded 5' priming and a J-beta primer mix drove a second PCR of about 6 to 12 cycles. TCRdb recomputed calls from the 5' RACE reads with MiXCR, one row per CDR3 protein. The profile covers 500,000 to 600,000 distinct CDR3 sequences, with roughly 28% appearing a single time and around a sixth taken by the ten largest. Source material: blood. The receptors here all came from a woman in her 70s in good health.

This clonotype has a handful of counts. The chain joins TRBV5-6 to TRBJ1-2; D gene uncertain. Trimming cost V 1 base and J 12 bases, with 13 bases left between them. The CDR3 runs to 12 residues. The V gene's germline CDR1 is SGHDT and CDR2 YYEEEE. CDR3 in amino acids: CASSLPLLAHTF. DNA of the CDR3: TGTGCCAGCAGCTTGCCTCTACTGGCTCACACCTTC.

This sequence joins TRBV5-1 and TRBJ2-5; the match to TRBD1 covers 10 bases. Germline values: CDR1 SGHRS, CDR2 YFSETQ. After removal of 3 bases from V and 3 bases from J, the junction contained 2 bases not matched to a gene. The CDR3 has 14 residues. The CDR3 region is CASSSGTGEETQYF. DNA for the CDR3: TGCGCCAGCAGCTCCGGGACAGGGGAAGAGACCCAGTACTTC.

This sequence joins TRBV10-1 and TRBJ2-2; 7 bases line up with TRBD1. From germline, CDR1 is WNHNN and CDR2 SYGVQD (reference sequence). The J segment lost 4 bases and the V segment lost 0 bases, leaving 5 bases of the junction unmatched. CDR3 size: 16 residues. DNA of the CDR3: TGCGCCAGCAGTGAGTCCGGGACAGCCGGCACCGGGGAGCTGTTTTTT. As protein: CASSESGTAGTGELFF.

This chain joins TRBV5-5 and TRBJ1-2; D perhaps matches TRBD1 (6 bases). The CDR3 runs to 14 residues. Trimming left V 5 bases short and J 2 bases short, with 13 bases between. Per germline, CDR1 SGHKS and CDR2 YYEKEE (reference sequence). The DNA for the CDR3 is TGTGCCAGCAGTCCCCTAAGGGGGAACTATGGCTACACCTTC. This translates into CASSPLRGNYGYTF.

The CDR3 loop reads CASSPIGGPNTGELFF. The CDR3 bases are TGTGCCAGCAGTCCCATCGGGGGACCGAACACCGGGGAGCTGTTTTTT. The chain carries TRBV7-2 and TRBJ2-2; D possibly corresponds to TRBD2 (6 bases). The CDR3 sequence is 16 residues long. CDR1 and CDR2 (germline): SGHTA, FQGNSA. Trimming removed 6 bases at V and 0 bases at J, with 14 bases between.

The chain combines TRBV7-3 with TRBJ2-3; D possibly corresponds to TRBD1 (5 bases). Looked up from germline, CDR1 is SGHTA and CDR2 is FQGTGA. CDR3 size: 13 residues. V was cut by 9 bases and J by 5 bases, with 15 bases left in between. CDR3 in DNA: TGTGCCAGTGGGCAGGGTCAGGGAGATACGCAGTATTTT. Translation: CASGQGQGDTQYF.

This clonotype was counted once. The chain is built from TRBV6-2 or TRBV6-3 and TRBJ2-3; the D is unclear. The V gene lost 0 bases and the J gene lost 6 bases, with 16 bases spanning the gap. The germline V gene has CDR1 MNHEY and CDR2 SVGEGT. The CDR3 length is 16 residues. As DNA, the CDR3 is TGTGCCAGCAGTTACTCGGCGAGAACCCCCAGGGATACGCAGTATTTT. Translation: CASSYSARTPRDTQYF.

This clonotype was observed at least ten times. The chain employs TRBV18 and TRBJ2-1, with 10 positions matching TRBD1. Per germline, CDR1 KGHSH and CDR2 LQKENI. J was trimmed by 5 bases and V by 4 bases; bases with no gene match: 5. This CDR3 is built from 15 residues. DNA for the CDR3: TGTGCCAGCTCACGGGACAGGGGAGGGCACAATGAGCAGTTCTTC. Translating gives CASSRDRGGHNEQFF.

V and J are TRBV15 and TRBJ2-3; D tentatively fits TRBD1 or TRBD2 (5 bases each). The V and J ends lost 0 bases and 8 bases respectively, with 9 bases between them. Germline-derived CDR1 and CDR2 are LNHNV and YYDKDF (reference sequence). This CDR3 is 13 amino acids long. CDR3: CATSRDGAGTQYF. CDR3 DNA: TGTGCCACCAGCAGAGATGGGGCGGGTACGCAGTATTTT.

This chain uses TRBV5-6 with TRBJ2-6; D is ambiguous. The CDR3 totals 17 residues. Deletions cut 3 bases from V and 0 bases from J, with 13 bases between. From germline, CDR1 is SGHDT and CDR2 YYEEEE. CDR3: CASSSYGLYSGANVLTF. The CDR3 DNA reads as TGTGCCAGCAGCTCATACGGGCTTTACTCTGGGGCCAACGTCCTGACTTTC.

The chain combines TRBV24-1 with TRBJ2-5; D is possibly TRBD1 (6 bases). The V end lost 4 bases, the J end lost 3 bases, and 14 bases lay between the germline ends. Germline CDR1 reads KGHDR; CDR2 reads SFDVKD. The CDR3 runs to 15 residues. CDR3 protein: CATSDSGDLEETQYF. The CDR3 coding sequence is TGTGCCACCAGTGACTCAGGGGATTTGGAAGAGACCCAGTACTTC.

The chain employs TRBV24-1 and TRBJ2-2; no definite D call. The CDR3 runs to 13 residues. Trimming took off 4 bases at V and 3 bases at J, with 5 bases between the two ends. Germline V lookup: CDR1 KGHDR, CDR2 SFDVKD. CDR3 sequence reads: CATSERYTGELFF. As DNA, the CDR3 is TGTGCCACCAGTGAACGATACACCGGGGAGCTGTTTTTT.

The chain employs TRBV5-1 and TRBJ2-7, with D perhaps matching TRBD2 (5 bases). The CDR3 contains 14 residues. V lost 7 bases to trimming and J lost 3 bases, with 17 bases between them. CDR1 is SGHRS, CDR2 YFSETQ, per germline. CDR3: CASSPAAGFYEQYF. The CDR3 DNA reads as TGCGCCAGCTCCCCCGCTGCGGGTTTCTACGAGCAGTACTTC.

This clonotype was recorded a few times. The gene calls are TRBV20-1 and TRBJ1-1; TRBD1 aligns across 9 bases. Germline loops: CDR1 DFQATT, CDR2 SNEGSKA (reference sequence). J gave up 3 bases and V 2 bases, and 7 bases lay outside the gene matches. CDR3 length equals 15 residues. The CDR3 reads CSARPFRTGDTEAFF. The CDR3 bases are TGCAGTGCTAGACCATTTCGGACAGGGGACACTGAAGCTTTCTTT.

The rearrangement links TRBV14 to TRBJ2-1; 7 bases line up with TRBD1. The CDR3 runs to 15 residues. Unmatched junction bases numbered 4, after V lost 5 bases and J lost 0 bases. Germline CDR1 is SGHDN and CDR2 is FVKESK. Written as DNA, the CDR3 is TGTGCCAGCAGCGACCGACAGGGCTCCTACAATGAGCAGTTCTTC. Translated, it gives CASSDRQGSYNEQFF.

This clonotype appeared a few times. This chain connects TRBV3-1 to TRBJ1-4, with a possible D match to TRBD1 (5 bases). CDR1 is LGHDT and CDR2 is YNNKEL in the germline V gene (reference sequence). V lost 0 bases to trimming and J lost 11 bases, with 10 bases between them. The CDR3 covers 13 residues. The DNA of the CDR3 is TGTGCCAGCAGCCAAGATCAGGGACTGAAACTGTTTTTT. Its protein is CASSQDQGLKLFF.

This clonotype has only a few counts. The chain employs TRBV6-4 and TRBJ1-2; 7 nucleotides align to TRBD1. The CDR3 has 13 amino acids. Unmatched junction bases numbered 8, after V lost 6 bases and J lost 7 bases. Germline CDR1 MRHNA, CDR2 SNTAGT. This CDR3 is CASRPQGHGGYTF. Here the CDR3 DNA reads TGTGCCAGCAGGCCACAGGGGCATGGTGGCTACACCTTC.

This chain links TRBV29-1 with TRBJ1-2, with D tentatively TRBD1 (5 bases). Germline V gene sequence: CDR1 SQVTM, CDR2 ANQGSEA. CDR3 length: 16 amino acids. Trimming took off 1 base at V and 8 bases at J, with 23 bases between the two ends. CDR3 sequence: CSVEVFWGSSTSGYTF. The CDR3 region has the DNA TGCAGCGTTGAAGTATTTTGGGGGTCATCCACATCGGGCTACACCTTC.

This chain links TRBV12-3 or TRBV12-4 with TRBJ1-4; a possible D gene is TRBD1 (6 bases). Between the trimmed V and J ends, which lost 3 bases and 4 bases, there was a span of 12 bases. This CDR3 is 15 amino acids long. CDR3 nucleotide sequence: TGTGCCAGCAGTTTGGGGGCCCTCAATAATGAAAAACTGTTTTTT. Protein: CASSLGALNNEKLFF.

The rearrangement links TRBV27 to TRBJ2-1; tentatively, D is TRBD1 (6 bases). CDR3 length: 14 amino acids. Germline loops: CDR1 MNHEY, CDR2 SMNVEV (reference sequence). V was clipped by 3 bases and J by 5 bases, with 11 bases between them. The CDR3 coding sequence is TGTGCCAGCAGTTTTCCAGGGGTACACAATGAGCAGTTCTTC. As protein: CASSFPGVHNEQFF.

The J gene is TRBJ1-2, the V gene TRBV7-2; weak D call: TRBD1 (6 bases). This CDR3 has 16 residues. Per the germline V gene, CDR1 is SGHTA and CDR2 is FQGNSA. Trimming took 0 bases from V and 4 from J, leaving 15 bases between them. In DNA form, the CDR3 reads TGTGCCAGCAGCTTAGCGGGGGGGCAGGGCTCCTATGGCTACACCTTC. Translated, it gives CASSLAGGQGSYGYTF.

V and J are TRBV7-3 and TRBJ1-4; the D is unclear. The germline V gene encodes CDR1 SGHTA and CDR2 FQGTGA. V lost 5 bases, J lost 7 bases, and 17 bases lay in between. The CDR3 has 15 residues. The CDR3 DNA follows: TGTGCCAGCAGCCCACGTGGCGGGAGTATTGAAAAACTGTTTTTT. Its protein is CASSPRGGSIEKLFF.

This clonotype was observed a few times. The chain employs TRBV5-1 and TRBJ1-2; no reliable D call. The CDR3 length is 14 residues. Trimming took 1 base from V and 1 from J, leaving 8 bases between them. In germline, CDR1 is SGHRS, CDR2 YFSETQ. The CDR3 bases are TGCGCCAGCAGCTTGTTCAAGGATAACTATGGCTACACCTTC. Translating gives CASSLFKDNYGYTF.

The rearrangement joins TRBV20-1 to TRBJ1-4, with no clear D. CDR1 DFQATT and CDR2 SNEGSKA come from the germline V gene (reference sequence). V lost 0 bases, J lost 5 bases, and 7 bases lay in between. This CDR3 has 13 amino acids. The CDR3, as DNA: TGCAGTGCTAGAGACCCCACCAATGAAAAACTGTTTTTT. It encodes CSARDPTNEKLFF.

The chain couples TRBV20-1 to TRBJ1-5; the D gene is possibly TRBD1 (5 bases). The CDR3 totals 15 residues. Trimming stripped 3 bases from V and 2 bases from J, with 14 bases between. Germline CDR1 is DFQATT and CDR2 is SNEGSKA (reference sequence). The CDR3 coding sequence is TGCAGTGCTAGGTCCTCAGGGTCGGGCAATCAGCCCCAGCATTTT. Its translation is CSARSSGSGNQPQHF.